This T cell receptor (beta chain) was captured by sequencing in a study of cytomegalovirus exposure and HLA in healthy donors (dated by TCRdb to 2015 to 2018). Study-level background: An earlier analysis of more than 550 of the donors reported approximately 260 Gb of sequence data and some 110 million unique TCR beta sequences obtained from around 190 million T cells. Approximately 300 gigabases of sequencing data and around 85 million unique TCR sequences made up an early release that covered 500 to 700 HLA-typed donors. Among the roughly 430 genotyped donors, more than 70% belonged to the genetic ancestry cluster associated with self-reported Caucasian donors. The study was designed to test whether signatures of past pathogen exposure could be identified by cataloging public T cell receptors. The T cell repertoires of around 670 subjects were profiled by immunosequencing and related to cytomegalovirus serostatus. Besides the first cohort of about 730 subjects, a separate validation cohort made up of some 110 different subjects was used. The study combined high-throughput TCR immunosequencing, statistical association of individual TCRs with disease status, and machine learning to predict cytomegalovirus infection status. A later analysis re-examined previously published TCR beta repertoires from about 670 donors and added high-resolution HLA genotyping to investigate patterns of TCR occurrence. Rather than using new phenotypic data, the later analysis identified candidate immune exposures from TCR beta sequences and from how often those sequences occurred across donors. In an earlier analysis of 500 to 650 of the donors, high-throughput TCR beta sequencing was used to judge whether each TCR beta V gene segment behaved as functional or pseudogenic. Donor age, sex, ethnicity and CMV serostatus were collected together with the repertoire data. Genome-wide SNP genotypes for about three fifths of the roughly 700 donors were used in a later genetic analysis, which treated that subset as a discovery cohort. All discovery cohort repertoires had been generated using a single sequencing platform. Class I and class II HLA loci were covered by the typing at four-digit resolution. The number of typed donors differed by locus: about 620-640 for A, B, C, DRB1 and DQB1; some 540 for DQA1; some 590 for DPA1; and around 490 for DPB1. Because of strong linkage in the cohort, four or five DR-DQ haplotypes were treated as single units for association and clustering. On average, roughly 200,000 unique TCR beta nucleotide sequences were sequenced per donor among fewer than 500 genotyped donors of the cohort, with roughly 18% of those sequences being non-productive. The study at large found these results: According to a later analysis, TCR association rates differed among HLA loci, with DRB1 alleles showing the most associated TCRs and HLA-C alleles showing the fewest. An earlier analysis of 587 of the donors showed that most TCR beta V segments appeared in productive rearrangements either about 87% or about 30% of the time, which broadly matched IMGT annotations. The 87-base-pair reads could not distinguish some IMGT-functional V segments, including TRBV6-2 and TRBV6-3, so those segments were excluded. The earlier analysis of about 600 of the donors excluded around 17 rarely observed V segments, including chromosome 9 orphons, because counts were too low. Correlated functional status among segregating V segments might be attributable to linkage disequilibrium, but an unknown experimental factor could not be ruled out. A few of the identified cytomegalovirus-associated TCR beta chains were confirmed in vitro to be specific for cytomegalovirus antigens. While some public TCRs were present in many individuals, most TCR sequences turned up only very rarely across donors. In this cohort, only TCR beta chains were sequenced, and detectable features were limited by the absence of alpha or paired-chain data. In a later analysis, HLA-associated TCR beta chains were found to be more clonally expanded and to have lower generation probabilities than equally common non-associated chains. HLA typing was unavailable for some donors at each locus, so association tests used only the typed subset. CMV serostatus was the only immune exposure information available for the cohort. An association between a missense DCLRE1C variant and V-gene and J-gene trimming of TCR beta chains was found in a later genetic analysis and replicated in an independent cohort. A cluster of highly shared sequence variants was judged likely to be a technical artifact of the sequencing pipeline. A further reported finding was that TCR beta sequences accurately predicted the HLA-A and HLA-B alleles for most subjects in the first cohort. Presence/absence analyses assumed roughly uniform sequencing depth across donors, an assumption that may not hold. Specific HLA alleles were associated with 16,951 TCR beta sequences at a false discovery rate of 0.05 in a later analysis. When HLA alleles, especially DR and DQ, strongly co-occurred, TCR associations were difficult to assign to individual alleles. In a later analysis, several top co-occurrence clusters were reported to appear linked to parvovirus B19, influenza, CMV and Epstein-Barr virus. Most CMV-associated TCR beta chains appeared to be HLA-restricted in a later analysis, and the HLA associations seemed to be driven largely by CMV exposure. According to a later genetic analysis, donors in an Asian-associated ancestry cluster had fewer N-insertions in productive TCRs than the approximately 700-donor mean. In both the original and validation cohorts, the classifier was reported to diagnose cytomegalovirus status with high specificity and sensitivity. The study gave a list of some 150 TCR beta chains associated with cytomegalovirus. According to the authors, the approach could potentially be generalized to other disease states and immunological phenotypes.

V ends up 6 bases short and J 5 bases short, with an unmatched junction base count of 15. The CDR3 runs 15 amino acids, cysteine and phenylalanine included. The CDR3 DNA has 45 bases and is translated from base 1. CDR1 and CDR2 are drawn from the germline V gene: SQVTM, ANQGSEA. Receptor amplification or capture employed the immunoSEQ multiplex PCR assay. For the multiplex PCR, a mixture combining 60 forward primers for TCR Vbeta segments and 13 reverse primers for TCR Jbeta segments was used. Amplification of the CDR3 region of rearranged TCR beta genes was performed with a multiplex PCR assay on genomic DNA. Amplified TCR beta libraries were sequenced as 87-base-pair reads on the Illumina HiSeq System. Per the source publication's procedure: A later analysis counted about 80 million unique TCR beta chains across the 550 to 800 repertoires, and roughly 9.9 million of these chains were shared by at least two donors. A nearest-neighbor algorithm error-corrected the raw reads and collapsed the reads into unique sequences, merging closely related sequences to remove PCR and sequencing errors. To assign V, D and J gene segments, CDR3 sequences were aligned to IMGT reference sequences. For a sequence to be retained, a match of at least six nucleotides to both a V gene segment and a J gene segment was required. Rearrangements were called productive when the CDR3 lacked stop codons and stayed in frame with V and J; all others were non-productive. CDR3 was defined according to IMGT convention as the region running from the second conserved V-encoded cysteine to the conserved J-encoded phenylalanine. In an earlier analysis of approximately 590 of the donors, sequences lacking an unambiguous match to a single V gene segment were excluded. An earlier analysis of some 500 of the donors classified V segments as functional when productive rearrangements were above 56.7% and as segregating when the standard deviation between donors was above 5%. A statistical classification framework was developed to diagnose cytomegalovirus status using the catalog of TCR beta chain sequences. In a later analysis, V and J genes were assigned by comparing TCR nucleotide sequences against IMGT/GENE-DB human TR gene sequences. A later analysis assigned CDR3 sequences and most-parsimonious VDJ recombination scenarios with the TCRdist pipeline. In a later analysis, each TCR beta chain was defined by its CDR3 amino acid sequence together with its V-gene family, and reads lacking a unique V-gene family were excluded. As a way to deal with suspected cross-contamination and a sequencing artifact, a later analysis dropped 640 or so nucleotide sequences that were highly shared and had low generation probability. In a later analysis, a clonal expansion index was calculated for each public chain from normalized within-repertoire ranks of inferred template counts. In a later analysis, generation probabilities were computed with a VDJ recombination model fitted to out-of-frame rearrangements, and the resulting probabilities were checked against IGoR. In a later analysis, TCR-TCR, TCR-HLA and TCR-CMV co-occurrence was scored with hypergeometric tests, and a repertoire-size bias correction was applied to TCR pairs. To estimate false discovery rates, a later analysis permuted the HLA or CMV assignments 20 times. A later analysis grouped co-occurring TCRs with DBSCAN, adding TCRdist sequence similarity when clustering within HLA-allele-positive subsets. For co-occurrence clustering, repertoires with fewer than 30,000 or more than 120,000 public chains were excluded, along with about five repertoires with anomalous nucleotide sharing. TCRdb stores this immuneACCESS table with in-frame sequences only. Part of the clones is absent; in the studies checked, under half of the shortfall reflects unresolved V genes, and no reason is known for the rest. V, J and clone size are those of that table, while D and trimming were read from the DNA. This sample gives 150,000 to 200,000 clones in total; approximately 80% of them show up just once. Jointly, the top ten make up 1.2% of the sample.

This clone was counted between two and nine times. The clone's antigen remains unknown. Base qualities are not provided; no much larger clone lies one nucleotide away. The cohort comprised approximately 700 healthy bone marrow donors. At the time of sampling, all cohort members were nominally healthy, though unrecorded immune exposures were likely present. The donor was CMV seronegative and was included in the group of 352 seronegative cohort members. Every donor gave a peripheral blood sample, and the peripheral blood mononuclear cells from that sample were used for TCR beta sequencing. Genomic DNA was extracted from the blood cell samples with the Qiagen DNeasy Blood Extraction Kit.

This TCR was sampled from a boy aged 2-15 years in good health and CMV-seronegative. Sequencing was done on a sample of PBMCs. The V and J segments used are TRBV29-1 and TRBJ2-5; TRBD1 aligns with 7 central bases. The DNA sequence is TGCAGCGTCGCCCCGCGACAGGGTGTGTGGGAGACCCAGTACTTC. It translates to CSVAPRQGVWETQYF.